This T cell receptor (beta chain) was recorded in a study of cytomegalovirus exposure and HLA in healthy donors. The PCR used 60 Vbeta and 13 Jbeta primers. Produced via immunoSEQ multiplex PCR; TCRdb's table is partial and in-frame only. This repertoire shows fewer than 150,000 clones, approximately 15% found once; its top ten account for 1.9%. This clone was seen more than once but under ten times. The CDR3 contains 14 residues. With V trimmed by 5 bases and J by 8 bases, 9 bases remained unmatched. The germline V gene encodes CDR1 SGHVS and CDR2 FQNEAQ. This chain joins TRBV7-8 and TRBJ1-2; 9 nucleotides agree with TRBD1. This TCR derives from a woman younger than 30 in good health and CMV-seronegative. The material sequenced was PBMCs. The DNA of the CDR3 is TGTGCCAGCAGCCCCTCCGGGACAGGGAACGGCTACACCTTC. Its protein product is CASSPSGTGNGYTF.